The clone carrying this T cell receptor (beta chain) has only a few counts. The J segment lost 7 bases and the V segment lost 5 bases, leaving 6 bases of the junction unmatched. The CDR3 runs to 14 residues. The germline CDR1 and CDR2 sequences are LNHDA and SQIVND (reference sequence). This record comes from a study of blood T cell repertoires in COVID-19. In the study overall: Researchers got acute and convalescent COVID-19 samples from the United States, Italy and Spain. In each case, the material was cDNA or gDNA derived from T cells, B-cell-depleted T cells, or PBMCs.

Produced via immunoSEQ multiplex PCR; TCRdb's table is partial and in-frame only. The table has 400,000 or so clones, about 90% seen once. Cohorts were assigned according to the clinical history that participants reported. For recovered donors of Cohort 3, there were two negative PCRs, clearance, or symptom resolution. The sequencing input was PBMCs or T cells enriched from blood (not recorded which). This sequence was found in a man aged 18 to 29 who had recovered from COVID-19. The V gene is TRBV19, the J gene TRBJ1-4; 8 nucleotides agree with TRBD1. CDR3 loop: CASSARGRSEKLFF. CDR3 in DNA: TGTGCCAGTAGTGCCAGGGGGCGGAGTGAAAAACTGTTTTTT.